A single sample gave rise to the 24 T cell receptor beta chains below, sequenced in a study of lymphopenia after photon versus proton radiotherapy. Repertoires were generated with immunoSEQ multiplex PCR, while TCRdb's copy carries only in-frame clones and drops some. The sample comprises about 60,000 clones, approximately 84% of which are singletons, and around 2% rests with the top ten. The specimen was peripheral blood, collected from a patient treated with proton-based radiotherapy. Receptors were obtained from a man between 60 and 75 years old with pancreatic cancer.

By share of the sample, this clone is medium-sized (0.01 to 0.1%). The rearrangement uses TRBV2 and TRBJ1-1, with D tentatively TRBD1 (6 bases). Between the trimmed V and J ends, which lost 7 bases and 3 bases, there was a span of 12 bases. Per the germline V gene, CDR1 is SNHLY and CDR2 is FYNNEI. CDR3 size: 13 residues. This chain's CDR3 is CASIGTQYTEAFF. CDR3 nucleotides: TGTGCCAGCATAGGGACACAATACACTGAAGCTTTCTTT.

The V and J genes are TRBV29-1 and TRBJ2-1; D is unresolved. The CDR3 extends over 13 amino acids. Per germline, CDR1 SQVTM and CDR2 ANQGSEA. V lost 3 bases and J 7 bases, leaving 13 bases between the germline ends. DNA of the CDR3: TGCAGCGTTGACCGGGTGACACGGAATGAGCAGTTCTTC. It yields the protein CSVDRVTRNEQFF.

The chain couples TRBV6-4 to TRBJ2-1; TRBD2 is a possible D gene (6 bases). V was pared by 2 bases and J by 6 bases, with 26 bases between. The CDR3 contains 19 residues. Germline lookup yields CDR1 MRHNA and CDR2 SNTAGT. This chain's CDR3 is CASSDQAWWREVPGNEQFF. In DNA form, the CDR3 reads TGTGCCAGCAGTGACCAAGCTTGGTGGAGGGAGGTACCCGGCAATGAGCAGTTCTTC.

The rearrangement links TRBV7-8 to TRBJ2-5; TRBD2 matches 7 bases. The end of the DNA fits TRBJ2-7 better, so the J call may be wrong. Germline lookup yields CDR1 SGHVS and CDR2 FQNEAQ. The length of the CDR3 is 16 residues. This CDR3 reads CASSPTRLGGSYEQYF. Here the CDR3 DNA reads TGTGCCAGCAGCCCAACTAGACTCGGGGGGTCGTACGAGCAGTACTTC.

This chain connects TRBV28 to TRBJ1-2; D not resolved. With 5 bases removed from V and 2 bases from J, the gap between germline ends came to 15 bases. Germline V CDR1 and CDR2: MDHEN, SYDVKM. The CDR3 loop spans 15 amino acids. CDR3 in amino acids: CASSRSSSTNYGYTF. The DNA of the CDR3 is TGTGCCAGCAGTCGGTCGTCCTCAACGAACTATGGCTACACCTTC.

The V gene is TRBV28, the J gene TRBJ1-3, with D possibly TRBD1 on 5 matching bases. The length of the CDR3 is 17 residues. The germline gives CDR1 MDHEN, CDR2 SYDVKM. Trimming left V 6 bases short and J 4 bases short, with 22 bases between. The CDR3 coding sequence is TGTGCCAGCAGCCCTCTCCGACAGCTTCGATCCGGAAACACCATATATTTT. Its protein is CASSPLRQLRSGNTIYF.

The rearrangement links TRBV11-3 to TRBJ2-1, with D uncertain. Germline V gene data show CDR1 as SGHNT and CDR2 as YENEEA. CDR3 length: 14 amino acids. V lost 7 bases and J 0 bases, leaving 10 bases between the germline ends. The CDR3 sequence is CASTSESSYNEQFF. CDR3 in DNA: TGTGCCAGCACTAGTGAAAGCTCCTACAATGAGCAGTTCTTC.

The V and J genes are TRBV5-4 and TRBJ2-6; D may be TRBD1 (5 bases). V was trimmed by 0 bases and J by 4 bases, leaving 11 bases between them. The CDR3 is made up of 16 amino acids. Germline lookup yields CDR1 SGHNT and CDR2 YYREEE (reference sequence). The CDR3 DNA reads as TGTGCCAGCAGCTTGGGGGGCCTACTGGGGGCCAACGTCCTGACTTTC. Protein sequence: CASSLGGLLGANVLTF. The variable domain in full, with the rest retrieved from reference TRBV5-4 and TRBJ2-6, is ETGVTQSPTHLIKTRGQQVTLRCSSQSGHNTVSWYQQALGQGPQFIFQYYREEENGRGNFPPRFSGLQFPNYSSELNVNALELDDSALYLCASSLGGLLGANVLTFGAGSRLTVL.

The chain has TRBV29-1 and TRBJ2-3; D remains unclear. This CDR3 has 12 residues. The V gene lost 6 bases and the J gene lost 2 bases, with 9 bases spanning the gap. Germline V gene lookup returns CDR1 SQVTM and CDR2 ANQGSEA. CDR3 DNA sequence: TGCAGCGTCTTCCTGATCACAGATACGCAGTATTTT. The encoded protein is CSVFLITDTQYF.

The J gene is TRBJ2-4, the V gene TRBV6-5, with D unresolved. Trimming removed 11 bases from V and 0 bases from J, with 11 bases in between. The germline CDR1 and CDR2 sequences are MNHEY and SVGAGI. The CDR3 runs 13 residues. CDR3 in amino acids: CASMNIAKNIQYF. As DNA, the CDR3 is TGTGCCTCAATGAATATAGCCAAAAACATTCAGTACTTC.

The chain recombines TRBV25-1 with TRBJ2-1; 8 bases are shared with TRBD2. From germline, CDR1 is MGHDK and CDR2 SYGVNS. V shed 2 bases, J shed 5 bases, and the junction held 2 bases outside the gene matches. CDR3 length: 14 residues. CDR3 residues: CASSEPGRDNEQFF. As DNA, the CDR3 is TGTGCCAGCAGTGAACCCGGGAGGGACAATGAGCAGTTCTTC. Full variable domain (missing parts from reference TRBV25-1 and TRBJ2-1): EADIYQTPRYLVIGTGKKITLECSQTMGHDKMYWYQQDPGMELHLIHYSYGVNSTEKGDLSSESTVSRIRTEHFPLTLESARPSHTSQYLCASSEPGRDNEQFFGPGTRLTVL.

This clone turned up a few times. The chain is built from TRBV5-6 and TRBJ2-5; D remains unclear. Germline CDR1 and CDR2: SGHDT and YYEEEE. V was cut by 4 bases and J by 3 bases, with 13 bases left in between. The length of the CDR3 is 14 residues. The CDR3 nucleotides read TGTGCCAGCAGCCGCCGGGCCCCTAAAGAGACCCAGTACTTC. This sequence encodes CASSRRAPKETQYF.

V is TRBV25-1 and J is TRBJ2-6; no firm D call. There are 18 residues in the CDR3. Germline V gives CDR1 MGHDK, CDR2 SYGVNS. Trimming stripped 5 bases from V and 0 bases from J, with 17 bases between. The CDR3 region has the DNA TGTGCCAGCAGTCCTTGGGGTGTCGCTCTCTCTGGGGCCAACGTCCTGACTTTC. It encodes CASSPWGVALSGANVLTF.

This rearrangement joins TRBV30 to TRBJ2-1, with unresolved D. Trimming took 0 bases from V and 10 from J, leaving 13 bases between them. Germline values: CDR1 GTSNPN, CDR2 SVGIG (reference sequence). The CDR3 is 13 residues long. The CDR3, as DNA: TGTGCCTGGAGTGTAGCCCGGAATCGGGAGCAGTTCTTC. The encoded protein is CAWSVARNREQFF.

This clone was seen just once. The chain carries TRBV28 and TRBJ2-7; tentative D call: TRBD2 (5 bases). Trimming shortened V by 7 bases and J by 4 bases, and 17 bases separated the two germline ends. CDR3 length: 14 residues. The germline V gene encodes CDR1 MDHEN and CDR2 SYDVKM. The CDR3 region is CASTRRTGYYEQYF. The CDR3 nucleotides read TGTGCCAGCACGCGGAGGACGGGTTATTACGAGCAGTACTTC.

This clone was seen only a few times. The chain recombines TRBV29-1 with TRBJ2-7; D assignment may be TRBD1 or TRBD2 (6 bases each). CDR1 is SQVTM, CDR2 ANQGSEA, per germline. V lost 4 bases, J lost 5 bases, and 12 bases lay in between. This CDR3 is built from 12 residues. The CDR3 sequence: CSVAPGGNEQYF. In DNA, the CDR3 is TGCAGCGTTGCCCCCGGGGGCAACGAGCAGTACTTC.

The J gene is TRBJ1-1, the V gene TRBV29-1; unclear D gene. Trimming shortened V by 0 bases and J by 6 bases, and 5 bases separated the two germline ends. This CDR3 comprises 11 residues. CDR1 is SQVTM, CDR2 ANQGSEA, per germline. CDR3 coding DNA: TGCAGCGTTGAAGATGTGTCTGAAGCTTTCTTT. Translating it yields CSVEDVSEAFF.

The chain combines TRBV5-6 with TRBJ2-3, with 9 nucleotides matching TRBD1. The CDR3 loop spans 16 amino acids. The germline V gene encodes CDR1 SGHDT and CDR2 YYEEEE. The junction had 8 bases not matched to a gene; V was cut back by 1 base and J by 5 bases. Written as DNA, the CDR3 is TGTGCCAGCAGCTTGTCCGGACAGGGGATGGTAGATACGCAGTATTTT. Protein product: CASSLSGQGMVDTQYF.

V is TRBV6-1 and J is TRBJ1-2; 7 nucleotides line up with TRBD1. Germline trimming cut 3 bases from V and 4 bases from J; bases unmatched to any gene: 5. The CDR3 extends over 14 amino acids. The germline V gene encodes CDR1 MNHNS and CDR2 SASEGT. CDR3 sequence reads: CASSDSGGAYGYTF. CDR3 nucleotide sequence: TGTGCCAGCAGTGACTCAGGGGGGGCCTATGGCTACACCTTC.

The V and J genes are TRBV28 and TRBJ2-7; 7 bases line up with TRBD1. V shed 10 bases and J 2 bases; nucleotides not matched to a gene: 8. The CDR3 is made up of 13 amino acids. Germline loops: CDR1 MDHEN, CDR2 SYDVKM. The CDR3 nucleotides are TGTGCCATAGGGGGCGGGCAGACCTACGAGCAGTACTTC. Its translation: CAIGGGQTYEQYF.

This clone was recorded once. CDR3 sequence: CASSISGGGGANVLTF. The CDR3 coding sequence is TGTGCCAGCAGCATCTCAGGGGGCGGCGGGGCCAACGTCCTGACTTTC. The rearrangement uses TRBV7-2 and TRBJ2-6; 8 nucleotides agree with TRBD1. The CDR3 has 16 amino acids. Germline-derived CDR1 and CDR2 are SGHTA and FQGNSA. J lost 4 bases, V lost 5 bases, and 7 bases had no gene match.

This clone appeared a few times. The genes are TRBV6-1 and TRBJ1-5; unclear D gene. Germline V CDR1 and CDR2: MNHNS, SASEGT. Trimming cost V 2 bases and J 4 bases, with 12 bases left between them. CDR3 length equals 15 residues. The CDR3 bases are TGTGCCAGCAGTGAAACCCCTGGTCCGAATCAGCCCCAGCATTTT. As protein: CASSETPGPNQPQHF.

The rearrangement joins TRBV6-4 to TRBJ1-1, with a weak D call TRBD1 (5 bases). CDR3 length: 15 residues. Germline lookup yields CDR1 MRHNA and CDR2 SNTAGT. Trimming stripped 3 bases from V and 7 bases from J, with 18 bases between. The CDR3 protein is CASSEGPAGLGEAFF. In DNA form, the CDR3 reads TGTGCCAGCAGTGAGGGACCGGCGGGGTTGGGTGAAGCTTTCTTT.

In DNA form, the CDR3 reads TGTGCCAGCTCACTACAGACTTTCTACGAGCAGTACTTC. It specifies CASSLQTFYEQYF. The chain carries TRBV18 and TRBJ2-7; D unresolved. The ends were cut back, 4 bases at V and 3 bases at J, with 10 bases in the middle. Germline V lookup: CDR1 KGHSH, CDR2 LQKENI. The CDR3 consists of 13 residues.